This entry lists 24 T cell receptor beta chains sequenced from one sample in a study of shared clonotypes between healthy human individuals. Assay: immunoSEQ multiplex PCR; the TCRdb copy retains only in-frame clones and omits some. In the table there are about 870,000 clones, 90% to 95% of which are singletons. CD45RO-negative cells were positively selected for CCR7, leaving out terminally differentiated effector memory CD45RA+ cells. The specimen was naive CD8+ T cells sorted from blood. The source is a man younger than 45 in good health.

The chain carries TRBV6-6 and TRBJ1-2; TRBD1 matches 7 bases. The trim removed 1 base at V and 6 bases at J, leaving 5 bases unmatched. The CDR3 is made up of 14 amino acids. Germline lookup yields CDR1 MNHNY and CDR2 SVGAGI (reference sequence). DNA of the CDR3: TGTGCCAGCAGTTACTATCCGACAGGGAATGGCTACACCTTC. Amino acid sequence: CASSYYPTGNGYTF.

V and J are TRBV7-2 and TRBJ1-3; 7 positions match TRBD1. This CDR3 has 15 residues. V shed 5 bases, J shed 1 base, and the junction held 5 bases outside the gene matches. CDR1 is SGHTA and CDR2 is FQGNSA in the germline V gene. The CDR3: CASSQDRTSGNTIYF. CDR3 bases: TGTGCCAGCAGCCAGGACAGGACGTCTGGAAACACCATATATTTT.

The CDR3 loop is CASSLDGLATNEKLFF. The CDR3 nucleotides are TGTGCCAGCAGTCTTGACGGGCTGGCAACTAATGAAAAACTGTTTTTT. The V gene is TRBV28, the J gene TRBJ1-4, with unresolved D. CDR1 MDHEN and CDR2 SYDVKM come from the germline V gene. The ends were cut back, 5 bases at V and 0 bases at J, with 13 bases in the middle. The CDR3 sequence is 16 residues long.

The chain is built from TRBV16 and TRBJ2-1; 7 bases align to TRBD2. This CDR3 spans 16 amino acids. V shed 4 bases and J 0 bases; nucleotides not matched to a gene: 6. Germline loops: CDR1 KGHSY, CDR2 FQNENV. The CDR3 is CASSRWGGSSYNEQFF. The CDR3 DNA follows: TGTGCCAGCAGCCGGTGGGGCGGGAGCTCCTACAATGAGCAGTTCTTC. The full variable domain, in which reference TRBV16 and TRBJ2-1 provide the parts outside the CDR3, is GEEVAQTPKHLVRGEGQKAKLYCAPIKGHSYVFWYQQVLKNEFKFLISFQNENVFDETGMPKERFSAKCLPNSPCSLEIQATKLEDSAVYFCASSRWGGSSYNEQFFGPGTRLTVL.

The CDR3, as DNA: TGCGCCAGCAGCCACCATCAGGGAACCGAGCAGTACTTC. Amino acids: CASSHHQGTEQYF. The chain employs TRBV4-3 and TRBJ2-7; D is perhaps TRBD1 (5 bases). The V gene's germline CDR1 is LGHNA and CDR2 YSLEER. The CDR3 length is 13 residues. Deletions cut 3 bases from V and 6 bases from J, with 12 bases between.

V usage is TRBV28 and J usage is TRBJ1-4; tentative D call: TRBD1 (5 bases). Between the trimmed V and J ends, which lost 5 bases and 3 bases, there was a span of 16 bases. Germline V gene lookup returns CDR1 MDHEN and CDR2 SYDVKM. The CDR3 is 16 residues long. For the CDR3, the DNA is TGTGCCAGCAGTCCCCACCTCCAGGGTCCTAATGAAAAACTGTTTTTT. Encoded protein: CASSPHLQGPNEKLFF.

In DNA form, the CDR3 reads TGTGCCAGCAGAGACAATGAGCAGTTCTTC. Translated: CASRDNEQFF. This chain joins TRBV6-6 and TRBJ2-1, with D unresolved. This CDR3 region has 10 residues. CDR1 and CDR2 from the germline V gene are MNHNY and SVGAGI (reference sequence). V was shortened by 6 bases and J by 5 bases, with 2 bases between the two germline ends.

The chain has TRBV5-6 and TRBJ1-1; perhaps TRBD1 as D (6 bases). The V and J ends lost 1 base and 3 bases respectively, with 19 bases between them. Germline V gene sequence: CDR1 SGHDT, CDR2 YYEEEE. This CDR3 has 17 amino acids. This CDR3 reads CASSLPGAELEDTEAFF. Here the CDR3 DNA reads TGTGCCAGCAGCTTGCCGGGGGCCGAACTGGAGGACACTGAAGCTTTCTTT.

V gene TRBV28 combines with J gene TRBJ2-7, with D tentatively TRBD1 or TRBD2 (5 bases each). The length of the CDR3 is 17 residues. V lost 4 bases, J lost 1 base, and 20 bases lay in between. Germline lookup yields CDR1 MDHEN and CDR2 SYDVKM. CDR3: CASSSPSMRGRSYEQYF. CDR3 DNA sequence: TGTGCCAGCAGTTCCCCGTCAATGAGGGGCAGATCCTACGAGCAGTACTTC. The whole variable domain, filled in from reference TRBV28 and TRBJ2-7, reads DVKVTQSSRYLVKRTGEKVFLECVQDMDHENMFWYRQDPGLGLRLIYFSYDVKMKEKGDIPEGYSVSREKKERFSLILESASTNQTSMYLCASSSPSMRGRSYEQYFGPGTRLTVT.

The chain links TRBV28 to TRBJ2-7; tentatively, D is TRBD1 or TRBD2 (5 bases each). Germline-derived CDR1 and CDR2 are MDHEN and SYDVKM. Trimming shortened V by 9 bases and J by 3 bases, and 21 bases separated the two germline ends. This CDR3 has 15 amino acids. CDR3 residues: CASHNNRDVYYEQYF. The CDR3 DNA sequence: TGTGCCAGTCATAATAACCGGGACGTGTACTACGAGCAGTACTTC.

This chain links TRBV5-1 with TRBJ2-7; the match to TRBD1 covers 7 bases. This CDR3 has 13 amino acids. With V trimmed by 6 bases and J by 1 base, 4 bases remained unmatched. CDR1 SGHRS and CDR2 YFSETQ come from the germline V gene. The chain's CDR3 is CASTYRGSYEQYF. CDR3 nucleotide sequence: TGCGCCAGCACCTACAGGGGTTCCTACGAGCAGTACTTC. The entire variable domain, with the rest obtained from reference TRBV5-1 and TRBJ2-7, is as follows: KAGVTQTPRYLIKTRGQQVTLSCSPISGHRSVSWYQQTPGQGLQFLFEYFSETQRNKGNFPGRFSGRQFSNSRSEMNVSTLELGDSALYLCASTYRGSYEQYFGPGTRLTVT.

The V call is TRBV5-4, the J call TRBJ2-1; the D gene is possibly TRBD2 (7 bases). Deletions cut 4 bases from V and 8 bases from J, with 10 bases between. The CDR3 totals 12 residues. CDR1 SGHNT and CDR2 YYREEE come from the germline V gene (reference sequence). The CDR3 bases are TGTGCCAGCAGCGGGGGGGCCGATGAGCAGTTCTTC. This codes for CASSGGADEQFF.

This clone was observed once. The rearrangement links TRBV7-9 to TRBJ2-1; D is possibly TRBD2 (5 bases). V was pared by 7 bases and J by 7 bases, with 17 bases between. The CDR3 runs 14 residues. From germline, CDR1 is SEHNR and CDR2 FQNEAQ (reference sequence). This chain's CDR3 is CASTRAEERNEQFF. For the CDR3, the DNA is TGTGCCAGCACTAGGGCCGAAGAGCGGAATGAGCAGTTCTTC.

The rearrangement links TRBV4-3 to TRBJ2-1; unclear D gene. The CDR3 sequence is 14 residues long. V was shortened by 4 bases and J by 5 bases, with 12 bases between the two germline ends. The germline V gene encodes CDR1 LGHNA and CDR2 YSLEER. As DNA, the CDR3 is TGCGCCAGCAGCCCCCGACTTTACCACAATGAGCAGTTCTTC. It encodes CASSPRLYHNEQFF.

The chain employs TRBV9 and TRBJ2-3, with TRBD2 matching 7 bases. Germline V lookup: CDR1 SGDLS, CDR2 YYNGEE. The CDR3 has 15 residues. The V segment lost 1 base and the J segment 0 bases; nucleotides outside the gene matches: 2. The CDR3 reads CASSVWDYSTDTQYF. The CDR3 DNA follows: TGTGCCAGCAGCGTATGGGACTACAGCACAGATACGCAGTATTTT. The whole variable domain, filled in from reference TRBV9 and TRBJ2-3, reads DSGVTQTPKHLITATGQRVTLRCSPRSGDLSVYWYQQSLDQGLQFLIQYYNGEERAKGNILERFSAQQFPDLHSELNLSSLELGDSALYFCASSVWDYSTDTQYFGPGTRLTVL.

The V gene is TRBV29-1, the J gene TRBJ1-1; tentatively, D is TRBD1 (6 bases). Germline assignment: CDR1 SQVTM and CDR2 ANQGSEA. The CDR3 contains 14 residues. V shed 3 bases and J shed 4 bases, with 15 bases lying between them. Here the CDR3 DNA reads TGCAGCGTTGATTACGGGGGGCGGGCCACTGAAGCTTTCTTT. It encodes CSVDYGGRATEAFF. Using reference TRBV29-1 and TRBJ1-1 for the parts outside the CDR3, the full variable domain is SAVISQKPSRDICQRGTSLTIQCQVDSQVTMMFWYRQQPGQSLTLIATANQGSEATYESGFVIDKFPISRPNLTFSTLTVSNMSPEDSSIYLCSVDYGGRATEAFFGQGTRLTVV.

The V call is TRBV7-9, the J call TRBJ2-5; D perhaps matches TRBD1 (5 bases). This CDR3 has 15 amino acids. Per germline, CDR1 SEHNR and CDR2 FQNEAQ (reference sequence). V was cut by 3 bases and J by 3 bases, with 14 bases left in between. CDR3 residues: CASSFVPGMEETQYF. In nucleotides, the CDR3 is TGTGCCAGCAGCTTCGTACCAGGGATGGAAGAGACCCAGTACTTC.

The V gene is TRBV7-9, the J gene TRBJ2-7; D possibly corresponds to TRBD2 (6 bases). V was trimmed by 7 bases and J by 2 bases, leaving 9 bases between them. Germline CDR1 SEHNR, CDR2 FQNEAQ (reference sequence). The length of the CDR3 is 12 residues. CDR3 DNA: TGTGCCAGCAACGGGAGACCCTACGAGCAGTACTTC. Protein: CASNGRPYEQYF.

The V call is TRBV27, the J call TRBJ1-1; a weak D match, TRBD1 (5 bases). Germline V lookup: CDR1 MNHEY, CDR2 SMNVEV (reference sequence). Trimming pared 2 bases from V and 4 bases from J, leaving 14 bases between. The CDR3 is made up of 15 amino acids. The CDR3 nucleotides are TGTGCCAGCAGTTTAACTGGTGGGGGAGGCACTGAAGCTTTCTTT. As protein: CASSLTGGGGTEAFF.

This chain links TRBV19 with TRBJ1-1; 9 bases are shared with TRBD1. The CDR3 covers 16 residues. V shed 5 bases, J shed 1 base, and the junction held 8 bases outside the gene matches. Germline CDR1 is LNHDA and CDR2 is SQIVND (reference sequence). DNA of the CDR3: TGTGCCAGTAGTCCGGGACAGGGAAAGGGGAACACTGAAGCTTTCTTT. Translation: CASSPGQGKGNTEAFF.

This chain uses TRBV7-2 with TRBJ2-5, with D perhaps matching TRBD2 (5 bases). Germline V gives CDR1 SGHTA, CDR2 FQGNSA. Trimming took 2 bases from V and 1 from J, leaving 11 bases between them. There are 15 residues in the CDR3. The CDR3 DNA sequence: TGTGCCAGCAGCTTATCCGGACGGGGCCAAGAGACCCAGTACTTC. It yields the protein CASSLSGRGQETQYF.

J is TRBJ2-1 and V is TRBV29-1; D not resolved. This CDR3 is built from 12 residues. V was clipped by 0 bases and J by 7 bases, with 7 bases between them. CDR1 is SQVTM and CDR2 is ANQGSEA in the germline V gene. The CDR3 region has the DNA TGCAGCGTTGAAGAAGAGTGGAATGAGCAGTTCTTC. It encodes CSVEEEWNEQFF.

This clone was observed a few times. This chain links TRBV6-5 with TRBJ1-3, with D hard to call. Germline loops: CDR1 MNHEY, CDR2 SVGAGI. This CDR3 is 14 amino acids long. V dropped 1 base and J dropped 7 bases, with 11 bases sitting between them. DNA for the CDR3: TGTGCCAGCAGTTACTTTCTCGGATCGAACACCATATATTTT. Encoded protein: CASSYFLGSNTIYF.

The V gene is TRBV6-5, the J gene TRBJ2-2, with TRBD1 as a possible D gene (5 bases). CDR3 size: 14 residues. Germline V CDR1 and CDR2: MNHEY, SVGAGI. The V and J ends lost 2 bases and 7 bases respectively, with 11 bases between them. This CDR3 reads CASSYPAQGGELFF. Here the CDR3 DNA reads TGTGCCAGCAGTTACCCCGCGCAGGGCGGGGAGCTGTTTTTT.